Listed below are T cell receptor beta chains from one sample, sequenced in a study of blood T cells in healthy people across ages. MiXCR, applied by TCRdb to the 5' RACE reads, yields one record per CDR3 protein. Of roughly 700,000 distinct CDR3 sequences in the sample, around 25% were seen once. These same records also appear under a second study, on T cells of mothers and their children.

Material for sequencing was blood. The receptors were gathered from a boy younger than 18 in good health. Each CDR3 is given with its conserved first and last residue. A D gene is named only where the DNA matches it firmly. Clone size is not always given. Where it is, it says once, few, many or a class for expanded clones.

d_call: -; v_call: TRBV16; clone_size: few; j_call: TRBJ2-1; cdr3_nt: TGCGCCAGCAGCCAATCCGGGCTGCTCTCCTACAATGAGCAGTTCTTC; cdr3_aa: CASSQSGLLSYNEQFF
d_call: TRBD2; v_call: TRBV3-1; clone_size: few; j_call: TRBJ2-2; cdr3_nt: TGTGCCAGCAGCCGACTAGCTCCGGGCACCGGGGAGCTGTTTTTT; cdr3_aa: CASSRLAPGTGELFF
d_call: TRBD2; v_call: TRBV3-1; clone_size: few; j_call: TRBJ2-5; cdr3_nt: TGTGCCAGCAGCCAAGACGTAGTTAGCGGGGGGAGAGAGACCCAGTACTTC; cdr3_aa: CASSQDVVSGGRETQYF
d_call: -; v_call: TRBV9; clone_size: -; j_call: TRBJ2-6; cdr3_nt: TGTGCCAGCAGCGCCCACACCAGGGGCCCCTCTGGGGCCAACGTCCTGACTTTC; cdr3_aa: CASSAHTRGPSGANVLTF
d_call: TRBD2; v_call: TRBV20-1; clone_size: few; j_call: TRBJ2-3; cdr3_nt: TGCAGTGCTTCCAGTAGCGGGGGCACAGATACGCAGTATTTT; cdr3_aa: CSASSSGGTDTQYF
d_call: TRBD1; v_call: TRBV29-1; clone_size: -; j_call: TRBJ1-3; cdr3_nt: TGCAGCGTGAGGGGGGACAGGGCCTCTGGAAACACCATATATTTT; cdr3_aa: CSVRGDRASGNTIYF
d_call: -; v_call: TRBV7-9; clone_size: -; j_call: TRBJ1-3; cdr3_nt: TGTGCCAGCAGCTCCCCCCGCTCTGGAAACACCATATATTTT; cdr3_aa: CASSSPRSGNTIYF
d_call: TRBD1; v_call: TRBV7-9; clone_size: -; j_call: TRBJ1-4; cdr3_nt: TGTGCCAGCAGCTCCGGACAGGTCGAAAAACTGTTTTTT; cdr3_aa: CASSSGQVEKLFF
d_call: -; v_call: TRBV29-1; clone_size: few; j_call: TRBJ1-2; cdr3_nt: TGCAGCGTTGAAGAGGGGGGCTTTTTGGGCTACACCTTC; cdr3_aa: CSVEEGGFLGYTF
d_call: -; v_call: TRBV2; clone_size: -; j_call: TRBJ2-3; cdr3_nt: TGTGCCAGCTGGGAAAGGGGAGATACGCAGTATTTT; cdr3_aa: CASWERGDTQYF
d_call: -; v_call: TRBV20-1; clone_size: -; j_call: TRBJ2-4; cdr3_nt: TGCAGTGCTCTAGATGACTACTCCCGCATTCAGTACTTC; cdr3_aa: CSALDDYSRIQYF
d_call: TRBD2; v_call: TRBV2; clone_size: -; j_call: TRBJ2-5; cdr3_nt: TGTGCCAGCACCCGACTAGCGGGAGAAGAGACCCAGTACTTC; cdr3_aa: CASTRLAGEETQYF
d_call: TRBD2; v_call: TRBV29-1; clone_size: -; j_call: TRBJ2-1; cdr3_nt: TGCAGCGTTGATAAGACTAGCGGCACCTACAATGAGCAGTTCTTC; cdr3_aa: CSVDKTSGTYNEQFF
d_call: TRBD1; v_call: TRBV5-6; clone_size: -; j_call: TRBJ2-5; cdr3_nt: TGTGCCAGCAGGACAGGGGCGACAGAGACCCAGTACTTC; cdr3_aa: CASRTGATETQYF
d_call: -; v_call: TRBV4-3; clone_size: few; j_call: TRBJ1-6; cdr3_nt: TGCGCCAGCAGCCAAGATAGAGGGGGTTATAATTCACCCCTCCACTTT; cdr3_aa: CASSQDRGGYNSPLHF
d_call: -; v_call: TRBV5-6; clone_size: few; j_call: TRBJ2-5; cdr3_nt: TGTGCCAGCAGCGCCAGGGCTGCCCAGTACTTC; cdr3_aa: CASSARAAQYF
d_call: -; v_call: TRBV20-1; clone_size: -; j_call: TRBJ2-2; cdr3_nt: TGCAGTGCTAGAGAGGGAATCGGCGAGGAGCTGTTTTTT; cdr3_aa: CSAREGIGEELFF
d_call: -; v_call: TRBV20-1; clone_size: -; j_call: TRBJ2-1; cdr3_nt: TGCAGTGCCTCCCGTCCCGCGGATAATTACAATGAGCAGTTCTTC; cdr3_aa: CSASRPADNYNEQFF
d_call: -; v_call: TRBV7-9; clone_size: few; j_call: TRBJ2-3; cdr3_nt: TGTGCCAGCAGCCCGGGACTCCGGAACACAGATACGCAGTATTTT; cdr3_aa: CASSPGLRNTDTQYF
d_call: TRBD2; v_call: TRBV7-8; clone_size: -; j_call: TRBJ2-2; cdr3_nt: TGTGCCAGCAGCCCTTCGGGACTAGCGGGAACCGGGGAGCTGTTTTTT; cdr3_aa: CASSPSGLAGTGELFF
d_call: -; v_call: TRBV13; clone_size: -; j_call: TRBJ2-7; cdr3_nt: TGTGCCAGCAGCTCCCGCTCGCGCAGGGAGCAGTACTTC; cdr3_aa: CASSSRSRREQYF
d_call: TRBD1; v_call: TRBV28; clone_size: few; j_call: TRBJ2-2; cdr3_nt: TGTGCCAGCAGTTTTGAGGACAGGGGGAACACCGGGGAGCTGTTTTTT; cdr3_aa: CASSFEDRGNTGELFF
d_call: -; v_call: TRBV10-3; clone_size: few; j_call: TRBJ1-5; cdr3_nt: TGTGCCATCAGTGAGACCCGGGATAGCAATCAGCCCCAGCATTTT; cdr3_aa: CAISETRDSNQPQHF
d_call: TRBD2; v_call: TRBV27; clone_size: -; j_call: TRBJ2-7; cdr3_nt: TGTGCCAGCAGTTTATCGGGGACTAGCGTATTCGAGCAGTACTTC; cdr3_aa: CASSLSGTSVFEQYF
d_call: TRBD2; v_call: TRBV6-6; clone_size: few; j_call: TRBJ2-4; cdr3_nt: TGTGCCAGCAGTTACATGGCTAGCGGGGGAATCATCAAAAACATTCAGTACTTC; cdr3_aa: CASSYMASGGIIKNIQYF
d_call: -; v_call: TRBV7-2; clone_size: -; j_call: TRBJ2-7; cdr3_nt: TGTGCCAGCAGCTTAGGGTTAGAAGTTTTCTACGAGCAGTACTTC; cdr3_aa: CASSLGLEVFYEQYF
d_call: TRBD2; v_call: TRBV28; clone_size: few; j_call: TRBJ2-1; cdr3_nt: TGTGCCAGCAGTCACCCGGGACTAGAGCAGTTCTTC; cdr3_aa: CASSHPGLEQFF
d_call: -; v_call: TRBV4-3; clone_size: few; j_call: TRBJ1-4; cdr3_nt: TGCGCCAGCAGCCAAGGCACACCGACAACTAATGAAAAACTGTTTTTT; cdr3_aa: CASSQGTPTTNEKLFF
d_call: -; v_call: TRBV20-1; clone_size: few; j_call: TRBJ1-4; cdr3_nt: TGCAGTGCTAGTCGAGTAGCCAATGAAAAACTGTTTTTT; cdr3_aa: CSASRVANEKLFF
d_call: -; v_call: TRBV5-8; clone_size: -; j_call: TRBJ2-5; cdr3_nt: TGTGCCAGCAGCCAGTCCCTGGAGGAGACCCAGTACTTC; cdr3_aa: CASSQSLEETQYF
d_call: TRBD2; v_call: TRBV4-2; clone_size: -; j_call: TRBJ2-1; cdr3_nt: TGTGCCAGCAGCCAAGTGTTGCGGGAGTCAAATGAGCAGTTCTTC; cdr3_aa: CASSQVLRESNEQFF
d_call: TRBD1; v_call: TRBV19; clone_size: few; j_call: TRBJ2-7; cdr3_nt: TGTGCCAGTAGCCCCGGACAGGGTCACTCCTACGAGCAGTACTTC; cdr3_aa: CASSPGQGHSYEQYF
d_call: -; v_call: TRBV7-6; clone_size: -; j_call: TRBJ1-4; cdr3_nt: TGTGCCAGCAGCTTTTCGGGCGGCGGGTATGAAAAACTGTTTTTT; cdr3_aa: CASSFSGGGYEKLFF
d_call: -; v_call: TRBV29-1; clone_size: -; j_call: TRBJ1-2; cdr3_nt: TGCAGCGTTGTGACAGGCACTTCTGGCTACACCTTC; cdr3_aa: CSVVTGTSGYTF
d_call: -; v_call: TRBV25-1; clone_size: few; j_call: TRBJ2-6; cdr3_nt: TGTGCCAGCAGCGGTTCTCCTCCGGCCAGCTCTGGGGCCAACGTCCTGACTTTC; cdr3_aa: CASSGSPPASSGANVLTF
d_call: -; v_call: TRBV28; clone_size: -; j_call: TRBJ2-7; cdr3_nt: TGTGCCAGCAGTCGTCCGGGACTCGCCTACGAGCAGTACTTC; cdr3_aa: CASSRPGLAYEQYF
d_call: -; v_call: TRBV7-2; clone_size: -; j_call: TRBJ1-1; cdr3_nt: TGTGCCAGCAGCTTAGTGATACCATTAACTCAGGAAAACACTGAAGCTTTCTTT; cdr3_aa: CASSLVIPLTQENTEAFF
d_call: TRBD2; v_call: TRBV20-1; clone_size: -; j_call: TRBJ2-1; cdr3_nt: TGCAGTGCTAGGAGGACTAGCCGGGAACCCATGTTCTTC; cdr3_aa: CSARRTSREPMFF
d_call: TRBD1; v_call: TRBV11-2; clone_size: few; j_call: TRBJ1-4; cdr3_nt: TGTGCCAGCAGCTCGGCCGGGACAGGGGGTCTGTTTGGAAAACTGTTTTTT; cdr3_aa: CASSSAGTGGLFGKLFF
d_call: TRBD2; v_call: TRBV28; clone_size: few; j_call: TRBJ2-3; cdr3_nt: TGTGCCAGCAGTTTATGGGGGCGGGGGAGCGCAGATACGCAGTATTTT; cdr3_aa: CASSLWGRGSADTQYF
d_call: -; v_call: TRBV28; clone_size: many; j_call: TRBJ2-5; cdr3_nt: TGTGCCAGCAGTTCCTCCGACAGACAAGAGACCCAGTACTTC; cdr3_aa: CASSSSDRQETQYF
d_call: TRBD2; v_call: TRBV5-1; clone_size: -; j_call: TRBJ2-2; cdr3_nt: TGCGCCAGCAGCCTGGACCGGGGGGGCATCGGGGAGCTGTTTTTT; cdr3_aa: CASSLDRGGIGELFF
d_call: TRBD1; v_call: TRBV29-1; clone_size: few; j_call: TRBJ2-3; cdr3_nt: TGCAGCGATGGACAGGGCTCAGATACGCAGTATTTT; cdr3_aa: CSDGQGSDTQYF
d_call: -; v_call: TRBV7-3; clone_size: many; j_call: TRBJ2-6; cdr3_nt: TGTGCCAGCAGCTTAGGTGGGGCCAACGTCCTGACTTTC; cdr3_aa: CASSLGGANVLTF
d_call: -; v_call: TRBV11-1; clone_size: -; j_call: TRBJ1-2; cdr3_nt: TGTGCCAGCAGCCCGAGGACGACAGCGGCTTATGGCTACACCTTC; cdr3_aa: CASSPRTTAAYGYTF
d_call: TRBD1; v_call: TRBV5-1; clone_size: -; j_call: TRBJ2-5; cdr3_nt: TGCGCCAGCAGCTTATCGGGACAGGGAGTTTTATCAGAGACCCAGTACTTC; cdr3_aa: CASSLSGQGVLSETQYF
d_call: -; v_call: TRBV7-2; clone_size: -; j_call: TRBJ2-3; cdr3_nt: TGTGCCAGCAGCCTAGGTGATTTTTCCTTAGATACGCAGTATTTT; cdr3_aa: CASSLGDFSLDTQYF
d_call: -; v_call: TRBV15; clone_size: -; j_call: TRBJ1-1; cdr3_nt: TGTGCCACCAGCAGAGATGAAAGGCCTGCCGAAGCTTTCTTT; cdr3_aa: CATSRDERPAEAFF
d_call: TRBD2; v_call: TRBV3-1; clone_size: -; j_call: TRBJ2-1; cdr3_nt: TGTGCCAGCAGCCTCGCTAGCGGTCTCTCACGAGAGCAGTTCTTC; cdr3_aa: CASSLASGLSREQFF
d_call: TRBD2; v_call: TRBV12-3/TRBV12-4; clone_size: few; j_call: TRBJ2-7; cdr3_nt: TGTGCCAGCAGTTTCGCTAGCGGATACGAGCAGTACTTC; cdr3_aa: CASSFASGYEQYF
d_call: TRBD1; v_call: TRBV12-3/TRBV12-4; clone_size: few; j_call: TRBJ2-1; cdr3_nt: TGTGCCAGCAGCGATGGGACAGTGGTATACAATGAGCAGTTCTTC; cdr3_aa: CASSDGTVVYNEQFF
d_call: -; v_call: TRBV7-2; clone_size: -; j_call: TRBJ2-3; cdr3_nt: TGTGCCAGCAGGTTAGACTCGGGAAGAACAGATACGCAGTATTTT; cdr3_aa: CASRLDSGRTDTQYF
d_call: -; v_call: TRBV28; clone_size: -; j_call: TRBJ2-1; cdr3_nt: TGTGCCAGCAAACCTGACGGGGGACAGATCTACAATGAGCAGTTCTTC; cdr3_aa: CASKPDGGQIYNEQFF
d_call: -; v_call: TRBV20-1; clone_size: -; j_call: TRBJ2-1; cdr3_nt: TGCAGTGCTAGTATAAGGGGCTACAATGAGCAGTTCTTC; cdr3_aa: CSASIRGYNEQFF